The present entry profiles one TCR beta chain with its context. V was pared by 3 bases and J by 9 bases, with 13 bases of the junction left unmatched. The CDR3 has 17 amino acids. The V gene's germline CDR1 is MGHRA and CDR2 YSYEKL. This record belongs to a study of blood T cell repertoires in COVID-19. The data were produced by immunoSEQ multiplex PCR, yet TCRdb's version contains in-frame clones alone and is incomplete. The sample consists of about 160,000 clones, around 84% of them appearing once. The chain couples TRBV4-1 to TRBJ1-6; 8 nucleotides line up with TRBD1. The sequencing sample was made of peripheral blood. This TCR came from a human donor with acute or convalescent COVID-19. The donor label of this sample is uncertain. The CDR3 loop reads CASSHRTGWSPGSPLHF. The CDR3 region has the DNA TGCGCCAGCAGCCATAGGACAGGGTGGTCACCAGGTTCACCCCTCCACTTT.